This T cell receptor beta chain stems from a study of blood T cell repertoires in COVID-19. Study at large: Acute-phase and convalescent COVID-19 samples originated in the United States, Italy and Spain.

Methods used by the authors: Researchers report that nucleated cell counts were estimated from reference gene primer amplification. The assay was immunoSEQ multiplex PCR, and TCRdb's table has in-frame clones only and misses some. Clone size and V and J calls were adopted from that table, with D and trimming inferred from the DNA. Of fewer than 300,000 clones detected, less than 85% appear once; the ten largest clones hold more than 1.4%. While infection was still active, Seattle patients were enrolled and then followed longitudinally. The CDR3 is made up of 15 amino acids. Germline loops: CDR1 SGHRS, CDR2 YFSETQ. The V and J ends lost 0 bases and 8 bases respectively, with 15 bases between them.

This receptor was taken from a human donor with COVID-19, enrolled during active disease. The donor label of this sample is uncertain. Material for sequencing was peripheral blood. The chain couples TRBV5-1 to TRBJ2-1; D might be TRBD2 (6 bases). This CDR3 reads CASSLEDAGLDEQFF. In DNA form, the CDR3 reads TGCGCCAGCAGCTTGGAGGATGCGGGGTTGGATGAGCAGTTCTTC.